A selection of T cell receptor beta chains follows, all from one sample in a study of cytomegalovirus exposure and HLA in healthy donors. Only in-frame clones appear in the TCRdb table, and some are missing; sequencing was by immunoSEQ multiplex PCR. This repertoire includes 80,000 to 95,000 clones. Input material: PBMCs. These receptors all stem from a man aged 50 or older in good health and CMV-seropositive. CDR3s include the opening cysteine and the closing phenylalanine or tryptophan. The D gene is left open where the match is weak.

DNA: TGTGCCAGCAGCCACCGACCGGGACAGGGTTCGAACACTGAAGCTTTCTTT
CDR3: CASSHRPGQGSNTEAFF
D: TRBD1
J: TRBJ1-1
length: 17
V: TRBV14

DNA: TGCAGCGTGGGAGGGGGGTATGGCTACACCTTC
CDR3: CSVGGGYGYTF
D: .
J: TRBJ1-2
length: 11
V: TRBV29-1

DNA: TGTGCCAGCAGTTTCAGGGGAGAAAAACTGTTTTTT
CDR3: CASSFRGEKLFF
D: .
J: TRBJ1-4
length: 12
V: TRBV27

DNA: TGTGCCAGCAGTTACAGAACGGGACTAGAGCAGTTCTTC
CDR3: CASSYRTGLEQFF
D: TRBD2
J: TRBJ2-1
length: 13
V: TRBV6-5

DNA: TGTGCCAGCAGCTGGGGACACCCCTCTGGAAACACCATATATTTT
CDR3: CASSWGHPSGNTIYF
D: .
J: TRBJ1-3
length: 15
V: TRBV5-4

DNA: TGTGCCAGCAGCCAAGGGTCTAGGGGGCACGGGGAGCTGTTTTTT
CDR3: CASSQGSRGHGELFF
D: TRBD1
J: TRBJ2-2
length: 15
V: TRBV14

DNA: TGTGCCAGCAGCGTAGCGGGAGGGGACTATGGCTACACCTTC
CDR3: CASSVAGGDYGYTF
D: .
J: TRBJ1-2
length: 14
V: TRBV9

DNA: TGTGCCAGCAGTTACCTTACAGGGGGCGATGAGCAGTTCTTC
CDR3: CASSYLTGGDEQFF
D: TRBD1
J: TRBJ2-1
length: 14
V: TRBV6-5

DNA: TGTGCCAGCAGTTCCCAGGGGTTAGCCAAAAACATTCAGTACTTC
CDR3: CASSSQGLAKNIQYF
D: .
J: TRBJ2-4
length: 15
V: TRBV25-1

DNA: TGTGCCTGGAGTGGCTCCCCAGCAGGGTGGGACGAGCAGTACTTC
CDR3: CAWSGSPAGWDEQYF
D: .
J: TRBJ2-7
length: 15
V: TRBV30

DNA: TGCAGCGTGGGAGGGGGAAGCAGCACAGATACGCAGTATTTT
CDR3: CSVGGGSSTDTQYF
D: .
J: TRBJ2-3
length: 14
V: TRBV29-1

DNA: TGTGTCACAAAGCGCGAGGGAGAGATATCCTACGAGCAGTACTTC
CDR3: CVTKREGEISYEQYF
D: .
J: TRBJ2-7
length: 15
V: TRBV6-5

DNA: TGTGCCAGCAGTTACTCAGGGGCGAGCAATCAGCCCCAGCATTTT
CDR3: CASSYSGASNQPQHF
D: .
J: TRBJ1-5
length: 15
V: TRBV6-5

DNA: TGTGCCAGCAGCTTAGATAGAATCTACTCTGGAAACACCATATATTTT
CDR3: CASSLDRIYSGNTIYF
D: .
J: TRBJ1-3
length: 16
V: TRBV7-9

DNA: TGTGCCAGCAGCTACGGACAGGGGGTCTTAGGCGGCTACACCTTC
CDR3: CASSYGQGVLGGYTF
D: TRBD1
J: TRBJ1-2
length: 15
V: TRBV7-2

DNA: TGTGCCAGCAGCTTGGGGACAGGGAATGGCTACACCTTC
CDR3: CASSLGTGNGYTF
D: TRBD1
J: TRBJ1-2
length: 13
V: TRBV7-9

DNA: TGTGCCAGCAGTGGAGGACAGGTGGTTAATAAGCCCTATGGCTACACCTTC
CDR3: CASSGGQVVNKPYGYTF
D: TRBD1
J: TRBJ1-2
length: 17
V: TRBV6-1

DNA: TGTGCCAGCAGCTCGACCGGAAGGACTAGCGGGAGGGTAAATGAGCAGTTCTTC
CDR3: CASSSTGRTSGRVNEQFF
D: TRBD2
J: TRBJ2-1
length: 18
V: TRBV7-3

DNA: TGTGCCAGCAGCCCCGACAGGGGCGGTGAAAAACTGTTTTTT
CDR3: CASSPDRGGEKLFF
D: TRBD1
J: TRBJ1-4
length: 14
V: TRBV7-2

DNA: TGTGCCAGCAGTTACTCGTTCGGGGAAGGCTACACCTTC
CDR3: CASSYSFGEGYTF
D: .
J: TRBJ1-2
length: 13
V: TRBV6-5

DNA: TGTGCCAGCAGCCCGGAACGGGACAGGGTTATTCAGCCCCAGCATTTT
CDR3: CASSPERDRVIQPQHF
D: TRBD1
J: TRBJ1-5
length: 16
V: TRBV4-2

DNA: TGTGCCAGCAGCCGAGGACTAGTTAATTCACCCCTCCACTTT
CDR3: CASSRGLVNSPLHF
D: .
J: TRBJ1-6
length: 14
V: TRBV25-1

DNA: TGTGCCAGCTCCTCTCGGGGGGCCTATGGCTACACCTTC
CDR3: CASSSRGAYGYTF
D: .
J: TRBJ1-2
length: 13
V: TRBV9

DNA: TGTGCCAGCAGCCCCCCCGGCACTGAAGCTTTCTTT
CDR3: CASSPPGTEAFF
D: .
J: TRBJ1-1
length: 12
V: TRBV6-5

DNA: TGCAGCGTTTCTAGCGGGATTAGCACAGATACGCAGTATTTT
CDR3: CSVSSGISTDTQYF
D: TRBD2
J: TRBJ2-3
length: 14
V: TRBV29-1

DNA: TGCAGCGTTCAGGGGGCGTCCTACAATGAGCAGTTCTTC
CDR3: CSVQGASYNEQFF
D: TRBD1
J: TRBJ2-1
length: 13
V: TRBV29-1

DNA: TGTGCCAGTAGTATCAATGAGGGAGGGCCTCCTCGGTTCTTC
CDR3: CASSINEGGPPRFF
D: TRBD2
J: TRBJ2-1
length: 14
V: TRBV19

DNA: TGTGCCAGCAGCTTCCGGCAGGCTCTGGGGGGGACTGAAGCTTTCTTT
CDR3: CASSFRQALGGTEAFF
D: .
J: TRBJ1-1
length: 16
V: TRBV7-2

DNA: TGTGCCAGTAGTGACAGGGGAACGAGGTCACCCCTCCACTTT
CDR3: CASSDRGTRSPLHF
D: TRBD1
J: TRBJ1-6
length: 14
V: TRBV19